This T cell receptor beta chain was obtained from a study of radiation and T cells in renal cell carcinoma. Time point given: blood 2 weeks post-SBRT. The treatment: 15 Gy SBRT to primary tumor, nephrectomy 4 weeks later. Radiation-treated patients gave blood at baseline, week 2 and week 4. Repertoires were generated with immunoSEQ multiplex PCR, while TCRdb's copy carries only in-frame clones and drops some. The sample has 70,000 to 100,000 clones, 65% to 90% seen once. The length of the CDR3 is 15 residues. V was pared by 0 bases and J by 0 bases, with 10 bases between. The germline V gene encodes CDR1 SGDLS and CDR2 YYNGEE.

V gene TRBV9 combines with J gene TRBJ2-7, with D unresolved. The sequencing here drew on blood, taken from a patient whose treatment included radiotherapy and nephrectomy. The sequence was collected from a woman in her 50s with renal cell carcinoma. The CDR3 sequence: CASSVGDGVSYEQYF. The CDR3 coding sequence is TGTGCCAGCAGCGTAGGTGATGGGGTCTCCTACGAGCAGTACTTC.